Below are 24 T cell receptor beta chains sequenced from a single sample in a study of OX40 agonist ivuxolimab in advanced cancers. Sequenced by immunoSEQ multiplex PCR; TCRdb stores in-frame clones only, minus some. The repertoire includes 90,000 to 100,000 clones, around 85% of them detected once, and around 0.82% sits in the top ten. The input for sequencing was CD4+ or CD8+ T cells sorted from blood, taken in a trial of the OX40 agonist ivuxolimab. The receptors here all came from an adult with an advanced solid tumor such as melanoma, head and neck, liver or kidney cancer.

The chain uses TRBV28 and TRBJ2-2, with D unresolved. The CDR3 runs to 13 residues. The germline gives CDR1 MDHEN, CDR2 SYDVKM. The V end was cut by 8 bases, the J end by 0 bases, with 7 bases between. CDR3 sequence (DNA): TGTGCCAGCGTCTATTCGAACACCGGGGAGCTGTTTTTT. Translating it yields CASVYSNTGELFF.

This clone occurred once. The CDR3 here is CASSYTGGAYNEQFF. The CDR3 coding sequence is TGTGCCAGCAGTTATACAGGGGGCGCCTACAATGAGCAGTTCTTC. The J gene is TRBJ2-1, the V gene TRBV7-9, with 9 positions matching TRBD1. The germline V gene encodes CDR1 SEHNR and CDR2 FQNEAQ (reference sequence). V lost 6 bases and J lost 2; bases outside the gene matches: 5. The CDR3 has 15 residues.

The rearrangement links TRBV6-1 to TRBJ1-6, with D unclear. Germline CDR1 and CDR2: MNHNS and SASEGT. The CDR3 has 14 residues. The V end was cut by 7 bases, the J end by 10 bases, with 17 bases between. CDR3 sequence: CASTPGIDDSPLHF. The DNA for the CDR3 is TGTGCCAGCACCCCGGGGATAGACGACTCACCCCTCCACTTT.

The rearrangement joins TRBV11-2 to TRBJ2-1, with a weak D call TRBD1 (5 bases). The CDR3 extends over 14 amino acids. Trimming removed 1 base from V and 4 bases from J, with 8 bases in between. Germline V gene lookup returns CDR1 SGHAT and CDR2 FQNNGV. CDR3 DNA sequence: TGTGCCAGCAGCTTAGGGACACAATACAATGAGCAGTTCTTC. Its protein is CASSLGTQYNEQFF.

The chain recombines TRBV5-1 with TRBJ2-5, with 7 bases identical to TRBD2. The trim removed 2 bases at V and 0 bases at J, leaving 4 bases unmatched. Germline CDR1 reads SGHRS; CDR2 reads YFSETQ. CDR3 length equals 15 residues. The CDR3 loop reads CASSLSGAHQETQYF. The CDR3 DNA reads as TGCGCCAGCAGCTTAAGCGGGGCGCACCAAGAGACCCAGTACTTC.

This clone was observed a few times. The chain carries TRBV29-1 and TRBJ1-1; weak D call: TRBD1 (5 bases). The CDR3 has 12 amino acids. Germline V gene lookup returns CDR1 SQVTM and CDR2 ANQGSEA. Trimming cost V 6 bases and J 4 bases, with 12 bases left between them. Written as DNA, the CDR3 is TGCAGCGTAGGGACGATCCGCACTGAAGCTTTCTTT. As protein: CSVGTIRTEAFF.

V and J are TRBV13 and TRBJ1-1; D is uncertain. The germline gives CDR1 PRHDT, CDR2 FYEKMQ (reference sequence). Trimming removed 4 bases at V and 1 base at J, with 13 bases between. The CDR3 has 15 residues. CDR3 nucleotide sequence: TGTGCCAGCAGCTACTCGACCGACTGGAACACTGAAGCTTTCTTT. Amino acids: CASSYSTDWNTEAFF.

The gene calls are TRBV5-6 and TRBJ2-3; D possibly uses TRBD1 or TRBD2 (5 bases each). CDR3 size: 15 residues. Trimming took off 5 bases at V and 0 bases at J, with 13 bases between the two ends. Germline V CDR1 and CDR2: SGHDT, YYEEEE. The DNA for the CDR3 is TGTGCCAGCAGTCATTGGGGGACGAGCACAGATACGCAGTATTTT. Its translation is CASSHWGTSTDTQYF.

By proportion, this clone is medium-sized (0.01 to 0.1%). This chain's CDR3 is CASKGNNYGYTF. In nucleotides, the CDR3 is TGTGCCAGCAAAGGCAACAACTATGGCTACACCTTC. J is TRBJ1-2 and V is TRBV6-5; D remains unclear. Trimming removed 7 bases at V and 2 bases at J, with 8 bases between. Germline values: CDR1 MNHEY, CDR2 SVGAGI. The CDR3 contains 12 residues.

The chain carries TRBV5-8 and TRBJ1-3; 7 bases line up with TRBD1. V dropped 9 bases and J dropped 6; count of bases not matched to a gene: 9. The CDR3 contains 13 residues. Germline V CDR1 and CDR2: SGHTS, YDEGEE. Here the CDR3 DNA reads TGTGCCAAGTCCGACAGGGTGGAAAACACCATATATTTT. Protein sequence: CAKSDRVENTIYF.

V and J are TRBV13 and TRBJ2-5, with D perhaps TRBD2 (6 bases). Trimming left V 2 bases short and J 2 bases short, with 15 bases between. The CDR3 covers 16 residues. The germline V gene encodes CDR1 PRHDT and CDR2 FYEKMQ (reference sequence). CDR3 bases: TGTGCCAGCAGCTTATTTGGTGGACGGGGGCAAGAGACCCAGTACTTC. This sequence encodes CASSLFGGRGQETQYF.

V is TRBV21-1 and J is TRBJ2-6; the D call of TRBD2 is as the table states it, not checked on the DNA. TRBV21-1 constitutes a pseudogene. The CDR3 contains 22 residues. CDR3 coding DNA: TGTGCCAGCAGCAAGACTCCGCACGGAGGGCTGGGAGGAGGCTCTGGGGCCAACGTCCTGACTTTC. Its translation is CASSKTPHGGLGGGSGANVLTF.

The V gene is TRBV4-3, the J gene TRBJ1-5; no definite D call. The germline V and J ends were trimmed by 0 bases and 1 base, with 10 bases remaining between them. CDR3 length equals 16 residues. The germline V gene has CDR1 LGHNA and CDR2 YSLEER. The CDR3: CASSQETAGSNQPQHF. The DNA for the CDR3 is TGCGCCAGCAGCCAAGAAACGGCCGGGAGCAATCAGCCCCAGCATTTT.

The J gene is TRBJ1-4, the V gene TRBV2; TRBD1 might be the D (5 bases). The CDR3 has 14 residues. Germline V CDR1 and CDR2: SNHLY, FYNNEI. V lost 6 bases and J 6 bases, leaving 14 bases between the germline ends. The CDR3 nucleotides read TGTGCCAGCAGAGTAACAGGTTTGGATGAAAAACTGTTTTTT. Amino acid sequence: CASRVTGLDEKLFF.

V usage is TRBV15 and J usage is TRBJ1-2, with D possibly matching TRBD1 (6 bases). V lost 0 bases to trimming and J lost 5 bases, with 10 bases between them. CDR1 is LNHNV and CDR2 is YYDKDF in the germline V gene (reference sequence). The CDR3 loop spans 14 amino acids. This CDR3 is CATSREGGGYGYTF. The CDR3 DNA is TGTGCCACCAGCAGAGAAGGAGGGGGTTATGGCTACACCTTC.

V is TRBV30 and J is TRBJ1-2, with D tentatively TRBD1 (6 bases). The V gene lost 2 bases and the J gene lost 8 bases, with 12 bases spanning the gap. The CDR3 spans 12 residues. Germline CDR1 and CDR2: GTSNPN and SVGIG (reference sequence). The DNA for the CDR3 is TGTGCCTGGAGTTCACAGGGTAGGGGCTACACCTTC. It codes for CAWSSQGRGYTF.

The rearrangement links TRBV5-5 to TRBJ2-7, with 10 bases that match TRBD1. The length of the CDR3 is 14 residues. CDR1 SGHKS and CDR2 YYEKEE come from the germline V gene (reference sequence). J was trimmed by 1 base and V by 4 bases; bases with no gene match: 2. The CDR3 sequence: CASSRDRGSYEQYF. As DNA, the CDR3 is TGTGCCAGCAGCCGGGACAGGGGTTCCTACGAGCAGTACTTC.

The J gene is TRBJ1-1, the V gene TRBV5-4; D possibly corresponds to TRBD1 (6 bases). V was cut by 3 bases and J by 6 bases, with 18 bases left in between. CDR3 length equals 15 residues. Germline lookup yields CDR1 SGHNT and CDR2 YYREEE (reference sequence). CDR3 in amino acids: CASSSAGLGQSEAFF. CDR3 nucleotides: TGTGCCAGCAGCTCGGCGGGACTTGGACAGTCTGAAGCTTTCTTT.

The gene calls are TRBV2 and TRBJ2-2, with D possibly TRBD1 on 6 matching bases. The length of the CDR3 is 15 residues. V dropped 5 bases and J dropped 4 bases, with 14 bases sitting between them. In germline, CDR1 is SNHLY, CDR2 FYNNEI. The CDR3 spells CASSTTGEGTGELFF. DNA for the CDR3: TGTGCCAGCAGTACGACAGGAGAGGGCACCGGGGAGCTGTTTTTT.

The J gene is TRBJ1-4, the V gene TRBV7-9, with a weak D call TRBD1 (6 bases). The CDR3 length is 14 residues. The V gene lost 8 bases and the J gene lost 7 bases, with 17 bases spanning the gap. The V gene's germline CDR1 is SEHNR and CDR2 FQNEAQ (reference sequence). Here the CDR3 DNA reads TGTGCCAGCTCTAGGGGGTACTTTGGTGAAAAACTGTTTTTT. It yields the protein CASSRGYFGEKLFF.

Details on this clone: A junction end diverges from the germline sequence, so it may reflect a read error. The V call is TRBV19, the J call TRBJ2-1, with unresolved D. Per germline, CDR1 LNHDA and CDR2 SQIVND (reference sequence). The CDR3 runs to 12 residues. DNA for the CDR3: TGTGCCAGTAGTCTCGTGGCCGGGTCTCAGATCTTC. This gives the protein CASSLVAGSQIF.

This chain links TRBV6-1 with TRBJ1-1, with 8 positions matching TRBD1. CDR3 length: 13 residues. The V gene's germline CDR1 is MNHNS and CDR2 SASEGT. J lost 4 bases, V lost 6 bases, and 4 bases had no gene match. The CDR3 is CASRGQEITEAFF. The CDR3 DNA sequence: TGTGCCAGCAGGGGACAGGAGATCACTGAAGCTTTCTTT.

The chain is built from TRBV6-1 and TRBJ2-3; D gene uncertain. This CDR3 is 15 amino acids long. The germline V and J ends were trimmed by 0 bases and 1 base, with 8 bases remaining between them. Per germline, CDR1 MNHNS and CDR2 SASEGT. The chain's CDR3 is CASSEALTRTDTQYF. As DNA, the CDR3 is TGTGCCAGCAGTGAAGCGCTGACCCGCACAGATACGCAGTATTTT.

This chain connects TRBV11-1 to TRBJ2-2, with 9 bases identical to TRBD2. Germline V gives CDR1 SGHAT, CDR2 FQDESV (reference sequence). J lost 4 bases, V lost 5 bases, and 8 bases had no gene match. The CDR3 runs to 16 residues. The CDR3 loop reads CASSPTGSGGTGELFF. CDR3 nucleotide sequence: TGTGCCAGCAGCCCAACGGGTAGCGGGGGCACCGGGGAGCTGTTTTTT.